The sequence of this T cell receptor (beta chain) was determined in a study of T cell repertoires in cytomegalovirus infection. A single record per CDR3 protein comes from TCRdb applying MiXCR to the reads. The sample holds more than 90,000 distinct CDR3 sequences, 10% seen once. This clonotype was picked up many times. Its antigen is not identified. V lost 1 base, J lost 0 bases, and 6 bases stayed unmatched. This CDR3 is built from 17 residues. Germline V gene data show CDR1 as LGHNA and CDR2 as YSLEER. Material for sequencing was PBMCs, sequenced either directly or after in vitro stimulation (not recorded which). The clonotype originates from a human donor in good health (CMV status not recorded). Some clones in this sample may be carry-over from other donors' samples. The V call is TRBV4-3, the J call TRBJ2-1, with TRBD2 matching over 7 bases. The CDR3 sequence: CASSQVWRGSSYNEQFF. In DNA form, the CDR3 reads TGCGCCAGCAGCCAAGTTTGGCGCGGGAGCTCCTACAATGAGCAGTTCTTC.